This TCR beta chain was sequenced during a study of blood T cells in healthy people across ages. For this clonotype: The antigen is undetermined.

A second PCR of roughly 7 to 11 cycles used a sample-barcoded 5' primer and a J-beta primer mix. Each of the cDNA molecules was tagged by a template-switch adaptor with 12 random nucleotides. CDR3-containing paired-end reads numbered at least 3 million in each sample. TCRdb ran MiXCR on the 5' RACE reads and lists one entry per CDR3 protein. In the table there are over 1,300,000 distinct CDR3 sequences, around 59% of which are singletons. Study observations and caveats: Higher diversity, along with more naive CD4+ cells, distinguished long-lived donors from aged donors.

Germline V gene data show CDR1 as LNHDA and CDR2 as SQIVND (reference sequence). This CDR3 spans 13 amino acids. V shed 4 bases and J shed 8 bases, with 14 bases lying between them. The TCR originated in a man between 18 and 35 years old in good health. Source material: blood. The chain uses TRBV19 and TRBJ1-2, with a possible D match to TRBD1 (6 bases). CDR3 coding DNA: TGTGCCAGTAGTAATTGGACAGTCTTCGGCTACACCTTC. It specifies CASSNWTVFGYTF.